Below, 6 T cell receptor beta chains from the same sample are listed, as sequenced in a study of blood T cell repertoires in COVID-19. Libraries were prepared by immunoSEQ multiplex PCR; TCRdb keeps only in-frame clonotypes and omits some of them. The sample holds approximately 210,000 clones, about four fifths seen once. Sequences were obtained from peripheral blood. The receptor set was obtained from a woman between 40 and 55 years old with acute or convalescent COVID-19.

The chain employs TRBV5-1 and TRBJ1-4; 10 bases map to TRBD1. V was clipped by 1 base and J by 7 bases; unmatched bases: 7. In germline, CDR1 is SGHRS, CDR2 YFSETQ. The CDR3 runs to 16 residues. The CDR3 loop reads CASSLSPTGGSEKLFF. In nucleotides, the CDR3 is TGCGCCAGCAGCTTGTCACCGACAGGGGGCAGTGAAAAACTGTTTTTT.

This clone was picked up one time. The chain has TRBV7-8 and TRBJ2-1, with TRBD2 matching over 9 bases. CDR1 is SGHVS and CDR2 is FQNEAQ in the germline V gene. The junction had 2 bases not matched to a gene; V was cut back by 1 base and J by 4 bases. The CDR3 covers 15 residues. The CDR3 region is CASSLEAGGYNEQFF. The CDR3 DNA reads as TGTGCCAGCAGCTTAGAGGCGGGGGGGTACAATGAGCAGTTCTTC. Using reference TRBV7-8 and TRBJ2-1 for the parts outside the CDR3, the full variable domain is GAGVSQSPRYKVAKRGQDVALRCDPISGHVSLFWYQQALGQGPEFLTYFQNEAQLDKSGLPSDRFFAERPEGSVSTLKIQRTQQEDSAVYLCASSLEAGGYNEQFFGPGTRLTVL.

The chain combines TRBV6-4 with TRBJ2-5; 8 nucleotides match TRBD2. V lost 0 bases and J lost 5; bases outside the gene matches: 2. The CDR3 runs 14 residues. Germline V gene sequence: CDR1 MRHNA, CDR2 SNTAGT. The CDR3 region is CASSDSRLAETQYF. For the CDR3, the DNA is TGTGCCAGCAGTGACTCGAGACTAGCGGAGACCCAGTACTTC.

This sequence joins TRBV5-1 and TRBJ2-7; 11 bases fit TRBD2. The CDR3 length is 15 residues. Germline CDR1 and CDR2: SGHRS and YFSETQ. V gave up 0 bases and J gave up 9 bases; unmatched junction bases: 8. The CDR3: CASSLGLAGLNGQYF. The CDR3 coding sequence is TGCGCCAGCAGCTTGGGACTAGCGGGATTGAACGGGCAGTACTTC.

CDR3 coding DNA: TGTGCCAGCATGTCGGGACACCTTAACTATGGCTACACCTTC. Residues: CASMSGHLNYGYTF. This chain links TRBV27 with TRBJ1-2; a weak D match, TRBD1 (6 bases). V shed 7 bases and J shed 1 base, with 13 bases lying between them. The length of the CDR3 is 14 residues. Germline V gene lookup returns CDR1 MNHEY and CDR2 SMNVEV (reference sequence).

The chain couples TRBV5-1 to TRBJ1-2; D is perhaps TRBD1 (6 bases). The CDR3 sequence is 14 residues long. Germline V gene sequence: CDR1 SGHRS, CDR2 YFSETQ. Trimming cost V 0 bases and J 7 bases, with 13 bases left between them. CDR3 nucleotides: TGCGCCAGCAGCTTGGCCGAGGCAGGGGCTGGCTACACCTTC. Encoded protein: CASSLAEAGAGYTF.